What follows is one TCR beta chain and its context. The junction shows a germline mismatch at one end, possibly a read error. Primers for the PCR totalled 60 Vbeta and 13 Jbeta. Assay: immunoSEQ multiplex PCR; the TCRdb copy retains only in-frame clones and omits some. Of some 150,000 clones listed, around 74% are singletons. The record originates from a study of cytomegalovirus exposure and HLA in healthy donors. The donors gave bone marrow, and they were healthy. This CDR3 spans 16 amino acids. Germline V gene sequence: CDR1 MDHEN, CDR2 SYDVKM. The TCR originated in a young man in good health and CMV-seronegative. The source material was PBMCs. This rearrangement joins TRBV28 to TRBJ2-6; D is perhaps TRBD1 (6 bases). CDR3 sequence reads: CASSPGTIAGANGLTF. CDR3 in DNA: TGTGCCAGCAGTCCCGGGACAATCGCTGGGGCCAACGGCCTGACTTTC.